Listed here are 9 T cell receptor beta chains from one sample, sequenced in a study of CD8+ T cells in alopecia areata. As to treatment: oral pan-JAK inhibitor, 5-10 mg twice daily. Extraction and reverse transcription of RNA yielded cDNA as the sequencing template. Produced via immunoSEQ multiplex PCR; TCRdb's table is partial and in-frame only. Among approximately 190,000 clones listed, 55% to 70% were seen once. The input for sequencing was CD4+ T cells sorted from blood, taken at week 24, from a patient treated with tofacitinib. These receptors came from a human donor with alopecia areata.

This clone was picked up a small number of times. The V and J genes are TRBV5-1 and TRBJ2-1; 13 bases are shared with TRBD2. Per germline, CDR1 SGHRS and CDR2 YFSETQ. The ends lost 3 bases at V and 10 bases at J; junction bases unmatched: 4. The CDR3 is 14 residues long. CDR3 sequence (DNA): TGCGCCAGCAGCTCTAGGACTAGCGGGGGCGAGCAGTTCTTC. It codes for CASSSRTSGGEQFF.

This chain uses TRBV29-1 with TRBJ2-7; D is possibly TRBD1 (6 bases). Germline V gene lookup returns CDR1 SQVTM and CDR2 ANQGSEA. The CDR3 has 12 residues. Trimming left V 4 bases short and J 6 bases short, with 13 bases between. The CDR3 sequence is CSVAVQGFEQYF. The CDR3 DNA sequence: TGCAGCGTTGCAGTTCAGGGGTTCGAGCAGTACTTC.

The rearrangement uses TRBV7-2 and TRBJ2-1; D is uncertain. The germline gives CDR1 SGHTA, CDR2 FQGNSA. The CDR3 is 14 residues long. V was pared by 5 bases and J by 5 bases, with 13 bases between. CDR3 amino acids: CASSPLKGDNEQFF. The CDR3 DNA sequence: TGTGCCAGCAGCCCCCTTAAGGGCGACAATGAGCAGTTCTTC.

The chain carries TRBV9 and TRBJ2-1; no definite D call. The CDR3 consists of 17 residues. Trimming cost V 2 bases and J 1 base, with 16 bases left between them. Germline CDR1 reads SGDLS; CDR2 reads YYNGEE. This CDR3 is CASSVTPPTTSYNEQFF. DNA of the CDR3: TGTGCCAGCAGCGTCACCCCTCCCACCACGTCCTACAATGAGCAGTTCTTC. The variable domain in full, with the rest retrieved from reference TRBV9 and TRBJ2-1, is DSGVTQTPKHLITATGQRVTLRCSPRSGDLSVYWYQQSLDQGLQFLIQYYNGEERAKGNILERFSAQQFPDLHSELNLSSLELGDSALYFCASSVTPPTTSYNEQFFGPGTRLTVL.

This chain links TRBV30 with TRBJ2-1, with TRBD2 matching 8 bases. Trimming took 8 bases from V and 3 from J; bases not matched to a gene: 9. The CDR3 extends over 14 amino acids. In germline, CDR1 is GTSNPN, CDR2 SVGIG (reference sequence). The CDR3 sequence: CAGRNSGNYNEQFF. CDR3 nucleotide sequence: TGTGCCGGAAGAAATAGCGGGAACTACAATGAGCAGTTCTTC. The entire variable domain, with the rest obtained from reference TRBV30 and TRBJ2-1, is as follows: SQTIHQWPATLVQPVGSPLSLECTVEGTSNPNLYWYRQAAGRGLQLLFYSVGIGQISSEVPQNLSASRPQDRQFILSSKKLLLSDSGFYLCAGRNSGNYNEQFFGPGTRLTVL.

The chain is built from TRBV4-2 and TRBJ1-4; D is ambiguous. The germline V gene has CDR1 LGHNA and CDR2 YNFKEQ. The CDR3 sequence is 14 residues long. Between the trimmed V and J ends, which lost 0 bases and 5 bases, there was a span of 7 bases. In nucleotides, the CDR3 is TGTGCCAGCAGCCAAGATACGGTAAATGAAAAACTGTTTTTT. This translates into CASSQDTVNEKLFF.

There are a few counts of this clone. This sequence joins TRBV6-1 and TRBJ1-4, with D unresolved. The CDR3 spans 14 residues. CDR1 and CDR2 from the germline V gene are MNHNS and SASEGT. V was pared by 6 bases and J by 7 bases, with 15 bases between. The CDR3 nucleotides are TGTGCCAGCAGCTTCCAGCGTCTCGGTGAAAAACTGTTTTTT. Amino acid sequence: CASSFQRLGEKLFF.

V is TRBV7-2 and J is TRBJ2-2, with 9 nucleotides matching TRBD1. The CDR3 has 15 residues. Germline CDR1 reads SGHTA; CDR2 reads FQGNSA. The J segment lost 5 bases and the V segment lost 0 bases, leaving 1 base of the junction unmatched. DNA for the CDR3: TGTGCCAGCAGCTTAGCGGGACAGGGAACCGGGGAGCTGTTTTTT. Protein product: CASSLAGQGTGELFF.

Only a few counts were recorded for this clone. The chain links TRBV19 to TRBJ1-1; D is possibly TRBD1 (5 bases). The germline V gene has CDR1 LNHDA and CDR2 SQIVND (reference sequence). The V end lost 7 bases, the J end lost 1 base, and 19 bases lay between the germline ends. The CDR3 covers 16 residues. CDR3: CASTVLPGTANTEAFF. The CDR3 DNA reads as TGTGCCAGTACGGTTCTCCCCGGGACGGCGAACACTGAAGCTTTCTTT.